The 19 T cell receptor beta chains below all came from one sample that was sequenced in a study of vaccination effects on CD4 cells after COVID-19. These receptors' targets are unknown. Using immunoSEQ multiplex PCR, the repertoire was profiled, and TCRdb retains in-frame clones only, with some absent. The sample yields tens of thousands of clones, around 72% seen once. Using viral peptide pools, the ViraFEST assay grew out antigen-specific CD4+ T cells prior to sequencing. The culture ran for approximately 10 days, and then CD4+ T cells were isolated. Infection with SARS-CoV-2 occurred in the person between March and December 2020, and PCR confirmed it. The source material was CD4+ T cells from PBMCs cultured with a peptide pool, sampled before COVID-19 vaccination. These receptors were obtained from a human donor who had a prior SARS-CoV-2 infection.

The J gene is TRBJ2-7, the V gene TRBV5-1, with TRBD2 as a possible D gene (5 bases). Per the germline V gene, CDR1 is SGHRS and CDR2 is YFSETQ. This CDR3 contains 20 residues. Trimming stripped 0 bases from V and 0 bases from J, with 25 bases between. The CDR3 here is CASSLGAADLALDSSYEQYF. In nucleotides, the CDR3 is TGCGCCAGCAGCTTGGGAGCGGCCGATCTAGCCCTGGATAGCTCCTACGAGCAGTACTTC.

V usage is TRBV7-8 and J usage is TRBJ1-1; D unresolved. V was trimmed by 3 bases and J by 2 bases, leaving 4 bases between them. Per germline, CDR1 SGHVS and CDR2 FQNEAQ. The CDR3 is 12 residues long. The CDR3 loop is CASSFLNTEAFF. In DNA form, the CDR3 reads TGTGCCAGCAGCTTCCTCAACACTGAAGCTTTCTTT.

This chain uses TRBV7-3 with TRBJ2-3, with unresolved D. Per germline, CDR1 SGHTA and CDR2 FQGTGA. Between the trimmed V and J ends, which lost 2 bases and 5 bases, there was a span of 17 bases. The CDR3 runs to 16 residues. CDR3 sequence (DNA): TGTGCCAGCAGCTTAGGGGTAGGTTCAAGTGGAGATACGCAGTATTTT. It translates to CASSLGVGSSGDTQYF.

A single count supports this clone. CDR3 sequence: CASSLAPTDSNQPQHF. In DNA, the CDR3 is TGTGCCAGCAGCTTAGCGCCGACGGATAGCAATCAGCCCCAGCATTTT. V and J are TRBV7-2 and TRBJ1-5; D call uncertain. The V end lost 0 bases, the J end lost 0 bases, and 9 bases lay between the germline ends. The CDR3 extends over 16 amino acids. Germline V gene lookup returns CDR1 SGHTA and CDR2 FQGNSA.

This chain uses TRBV7-9 with TRBJ2-5; D unresolved. With 6 bases removed from V and 1 base from J, the gap between germline ends came to 9 bases. The CDR3 is made up of 13 amino acids. Germline V gene lookup returns CDR1 SEHNR and CDR2 FQNEAQ (reference sequence). Here the CDR3 reads CASSPTSQETQYF. CDR3 bases: TGTGCCAGCAGTCCTACCTCCCAAGAGACCCAGTACTTC.

The chain uses TRBV7-2 and TRBJ2-1; D possibly uses TRBD1 or TRBD2 (5 bases each). This CDR3 contains 16 residues. Between the trimmed V and J ends, which lost 4 bases and 14 bases, there was a span of 27 bases. Germline V lookup: CDR1 SGHTA, CDR2 FQGNSA. Here the CDR3 reads CASSSAMDLTGGREFF. The CDR3 region has the DNA TGTGCCAGCAGCTCCGCAATGGACTTAACTGGGGGTCGTGAGTTCTTC.

This rearrangement joins TRBV18 to TRBJ1-1; D remains ambiguous. V was clipped by 2 bases and J by 3 bases, with 10 bases between them. This CDR3 spans 14 amino acids. Looked up from germline, CDR1 is KGHSH and CDR2 is LQKENI. CDR3 sequence: CASSPTPGDTEAFF. In DNA form, the CDR3 reads TGTGCCAGCTCACCAACGCCGGGCGACACTGAAGCTTTCTTT. The full variable domain, with the rest looked up from reference TRBV18 and TRBJ1-1, is NAGVMQNPRHLVRRRGQEARLRCSPMKGHSHVYWYRQLPEEGLKFMVYLQKENIIDESGMPKERFSAEFPKEGPSILRIQQVVRGDSAAYFCASSPTPGDTEAFFGQGTRLTVV.

The CDR3 spells CASSLTGGTEAFF. The CDR3, as DNA: TGTGCCAGCAGCTTGACAGGGGGGACTGAAGCTTTCTTT. The chain carries TRBV2 and TRBJ1-1, with 9 nucleotides matching TRBD1. The CDR3 consists of 13 residues. The germline CDR1 and CDR2 sequences are SNHLY and FYNNEI. Germline trimming cut 6 bases from V and 5 bases from J; bases unmatched to any gene: 4.

This chain uses TRBV5-4 with TRBJ1-1; D is ambiguous. Per germline, CDR1 SGHNT and CDR2 YYREEE (reference sequence). V was clipped by 0 bases and J by 1 base, with 7 bases between them. This CDR3 is built from 14 residues. The CDR3 region is CASSLDMGNTEAFF. The DNA for the CDR3 is TGTGCCAGCAGCTTGGATATGGGGAACACTGAAGCTTTCTTT.

This clone was observed a handful of times. The chain uses TRBV15 and TRBJ1-2, with D maybe TRBD1 (5 bases). V shed 0 bases and J shed 7 bases, with 15 bases lying between them. This CDR3 spans 15 amino acids. CDR1 is LNHNV and CDR2 is YYDKDF in the germline V gene (reference sequence). The CDR3 sequence: CATSRDSGAPGGYTF. DNA for the CDR3: TGTGCCACCAGCAGAGATTCTGGGGCACCAGGTGGCTACACCTTC.

Here the CDR3 DNA reads TGTGCCAGCAGCTTCGGGGTAGACGTCGACAATGAGCAGTTCTTC. It yields the protein CASSFGVDVDNEQFF. The chain combines TRBV5-6 with TRBJ2-1, with D possibly TRBD2 on 5 matching bases. Germline CDR1 and CDR2: SGHDT and YYEEEE. The CDR3 spans 15 residues. V was cut by 2 bases and J by 5 bases, with 14 bases left in between.

The sample holds a few counts of this clone. The chain has TRBV21-1 and TRBJ1-2; the DNA was not compared with TRBD1, the D call given in the table. TRBV21-1 counts as a pseudogene. The CDR3 has 16 amino acids. The CDR3 DNA reads as TGTGCCAGCAACCAAGTCACAGGGTTGAAAGGCTATGGCTACACCTTC. Its protein is CASNQVTGLKGYGYTF.

The chain has TRBV7-2 and TRBJ2-1; a possible D gene is TRBD1 (5 bases). The CDR3 sequence is 15 residues long. Trimming stripped 5 bases from V and 3 bases from J, with 14 bases between. Germline V gene sequence: CDR1 SGHTA, CDR2 FQGNSA. CDR3 region: CASSQTGQNYNEQFF. The CDR3, as DNA: TGTGCCAGCAGCCAGACCGGACAAAACTACAATGAGCAGTTCTTC.

This clone was counted a single time. The chain links TRBV3-1 (or the pseudogene TRBV3-2) to TRBJ1-1; D may be TRBD1 (6 bases). CDR1 LGHDT and CDR2 YNNKEL come from the germline V gene (reference sequence). Trimming shortened V by 4 bases and J by 5 bases, and 17 bases separated the two germline ends. CDR3 length: 15 amino acids. The CDR3 reads CASSPLGQGQTEAFF. CDR3 in DNA: TGTGCCAGCAGCCCACTCGGGCAGGGGCAAACTGAAGCTTTCTTT.

J is TRBJ1-5 and V is TRBV7-8; a weak D match, TRBD1 (5 bases). The CDR3 has 15 residues. Looked up from germline, CDR1 is SGHVS and CDR2 is FQNEAQ. With 4 bases removed from V and 2 bases from J, the gap between germline ends came to 12 bases. The CDR3 sequence: CASSSGGGGNQPQHF. CDR3 coding DNA: TGTGCCAGCAGCTCCGGGGGGGGAGGCAATCAGCCCCAGCATTTT.

The chain employs TRBV9 and TRBJ2-5; D is undetermined. CDR1 SGDLS and CDR2 YYNGEE come from the germline V gene. Trimming cost V 0 bases and J 0 bases, with 6 bases left between them. CDR3 length: 14 residues. CDR3 protein: CASSVDAHQETQYF. The DNA for the CDR3 is TGTGCCAGCAGCGTAGACGCCCACCAAGAGACCCAGTACTTC.

The CDR3 reads CASSEVPQEKLFF. The CDR3 region has the DNA TGTGCCAGCAGTGAAGTGCCCCAGGAAAAACTGTTTTTT. This chain links TRBV6-1 with TRBJ1-4; D call uncertain. CDR3 size: 13 residues. With 1 base removed from V and 8 bases from J, the gap between germline ends came to 8 bases. Germline CDR1 is MNHNS and CDR2 is SASEGT.

The rearrangement joins TRBV27 to TRBJ1-5, with D uncertain. Looked up from germline, CDR1 is MNHEY and CDR2 is SMNVEV (reference sequence). V was clipped by 6 bases and J by 4 bases, with 13 bases between them. This CDR3 has 14 residues. For the CDR3, the DNA is TGTGCCAGCAGCCCAGACGGTGGAAATCAGCCCCAGCATTTT. Protein sequence: CASSPDGGNQPQHF.

This chain joins TRBV24-1 and TRBJ2-2, with D perhaps assigned TRBD1 or TRBD2 (5 bases each). The V gene lost 5 bases and the J gene lost 5 bases, with 11 bases spanning the gap. The CDR3 totals 14 residues. Germline CDR1 and CDR2: KGHDR and SFDVKD. The CDR3 sequence: CATSVGTGTGELFF. CDR3 nucleotides: TGTGCCACCAGTGTAGGGACGGGAACCGGGGAGCTGTTTTTT.